This TCR beta chain stems from a study of blood T cell repertoires in COVID-19. Study-level information: Specimens from acute and convalescent COVID-19 originated in the United States, Italy and Spain.

As originally analysed: Using reference gene primer amplification, nucleated cell counts were estimated. The method was immunoSEQ multiplex PCR; TCRdb's version includes in-frame clones alone and lacks a portion of them. That table gives V, J and clone size, and the DNA gave D and trimming. The repertoire holds 200,000 to 250,000 clones, approximately 89% seen once, with more than 3% in the top ten. V was shortened by 5 bases and J by 2 bases, with 9 bases between the two germline ends. In germline, CDR1 is SQVTM, CDR2 ANQGSEA. There are 12 residues in the CDR3. Grouping used clinical history reported by participants in a survey and questionnaire.

The sample was PBMCs or T cells enriched from blood (not recorded which). This TCR was recovered from a woman in her twenties or thirties who had been exposed to COVID-19. The chain carries TRBV29-1 and TRBJ1-1, with D perhaps TRBD1 (5 bases). This chain's CDR3 is CSVTTGNTEAFF. The CDR3 DNA follows: TGCAGCGTTACTACAGGTAACACTGAAGCTTTCTTT.